This TCR beta chain is drawn from a study of response to subunit inactivated influenza vaccine. The study's findings and limits: Authors suggested few new T cells are recruited by each seasonal influenza vaccination.

One entry per CDR3 protein, called by TCRdb with MiXCR from the RT-PCR reads. The sample includes hundreds of thousands of distinct CDR3 sequences, around 22% seen only once; the top ten take 10%. Only a few counts were recorded for this clonotype. Its target is unknown. Source: PBMCs from blood, taken about 20 months after vaccination. This TCR was recovered from a man between 50 and 75 years old who received an inactivated influenza vaccine.

The CDR3 region has the DNA TGTGCCAGCTCACCGTCCGGGACAGGGAGTTCACCCCTCCACTTT. Translated: CASSPSGTGSSPLHF. This chain uses TRBV18 with TRBJ1-6, with 9 bases that match TRBD1. Germline V gene lookup returns CDR1 KGHSH and CDR2 LQKENI. CDR3 length: 15 residues. Trimming took 3 bases from V and 9 from J; bases not matched to a gene: 6.